The clone carrying this TCR beta chain has just one count. One end of the junction fails to match germline, which may point to a read error. CDR1 and CDR2 (germline): SEHNR, FQNEAQ (reference sequence). The CDR3 loop spans 18 amino acids. The sample belongs to a study of tumor-infiltrating lymphocytes in primary liver carcinoma. Production of TCR beta cDNA used approximately 480 ng total RNA together with a constant-region primer. Slightly modified ARM-PCR, run as three nested multiplex PCR rounds, produced the TCR beta libraries. Primers for the first two PCR rounds were TRBV1-TRBV30 forward primers and a C-beta reverse primer (about 9 cycles per round). A single record per CDR3 protein comes from TCRdb applying MiXCR to the multiplex PCR reads. Seen here are about 310,000 distinct CDR3 sequences, 45% to 70% observed once, and the top ten hold approximately 17%. Blood RNA came from unsorted whole blood; germline DNA was also extracted.

The rearrangement joins TRBV7-9 to TRBJ2-2; TRBD1 is a possible D gene (7 bases). Material for sequencing was peripheral blood. The sequence was obtained from a woman under 40 with primary liver carcinoma and hepatitis B virus infection. The CDR3 sequence is CASSLALTRDRGVGELFF. DNA of the CDR3: TGTGCCAGCAGCTTAGCCTTAACGCGGGACAGAGGCGTGGGGGAGCTATTTTTT.